Below, 31 T cell receptor beta chains from the same sample are listed, as sequenced in a study of blood T cell repertoires in COVID-19. Sequencing used immunoSEQ multiplex PCR; TCRdb keeps in-frame clones, though not all of them. The sample shows 360,000 or so clones, roughly nine tenths of them seen only once. The source material was PBMCs or T cells enriched from blood (not recorded which). The receptors stem from a woman younger than 45 who had recovered from COVID-19.

Notes on this clone: The junction departs from the called germline gene at one end, perhaps through a read error. The chain uses TRBV6-5 and TRBJ1-4; maybe TRBD1 (5 bases). Germline CDR1 reads MNHEY; CDR2 reads SVGAGI. The CDR3 covers 13 residues. DNA for the CDR3: TGTGTCAGCAGCACCAGGGATAATGAAAAACTGTTTTTT. This sequence encodes CVSSTRDNEKLFF.

The J gene is TRBJ2-7, the V gene TRBV24-1, with TRBD2 identical over 7 bases. Germline lookup yields CDR1 KGHDR and CDR2 SFDVKD. The CDR3 has 15 amino acids. The J segment lost 6 bases and the V segment lost 6 bases, leaving 13 bases of the junction unmatched. The CDR3 sequence: CATSLREGPPAEQYF. As DNA, the CDR3 is TGTGCCACCAGTCTGAGGGAGGGCCCTCCGGCCGAGCAGTACTTC.

The chain carries TRBV13 and TRBJ1-6; 8 bases are shared with TRBD1. Germline V gene sequence: CDR1 PRHDT, CDR2 FYEKMQ (reference sequence). V lost 1 base to trimming and J lost 10 bases; unmatched junction nucleotides: 9. CDR3 length: 16 amino acids. The CDR3 DNA follows: TGTGCCAGCAGCTTAGTCCCCCAGGGGGCCGGCTCACCCCTCCACTTT. Translation gives CASSLVPQGAGSPLHF. Supplemented by reference TRBV13 and TRBJ1-6, the full variable domain reads AAGVIQSPRHLIKEKRETATLKCYPIPRHDTVYWYQQGPGQDPQFLISFYEKMQSDKGSIPDRFSAQQFSDYHSELNMSSLELGDSALYFCASSLVPQGAGSPLHFGNGTRLTVT.

For the CDR3, the DNA is TGCGCCAGCAGTGATCTTCTTGACTCGAGCAGAAACACTGAAGCTTTCTTT. Translation: CASSDLLDSSRNTEAFF. V and J are TRBV10-2 and TRBJ1-1, with unresolved D. V lost 3 bases and J lost 2, with 19 bases in between. Per the germline V gene, CDR1 is WSHSY and CDR2 is SAAADI. CDR3 length: 17 amino acids.

This sequence joins TRBV28 and TRBJ2-1; 15 bases are shared with TRBD2. CDR3 length: 19 residues. Germline assignment: CDR1 MDHEN and CDR2 SYDVKM. V shed 6 bases, J shed 0 bases, and the junction held 9 bases outside the gene matches. The CDR3 DNA follows: TGTGCCAGCAGAACCGGGACTAGCGGGAGGCTGAGCTCCTACAATGAGCAGTTCTTC. Amino acids: CASRTGTSGRLSSYNEQFF.

V gene TRBV29-1 combines with J gene TRBJ1-2; D is unresolved. Germline values: CDR1 SQVTM, CDR2 ANQGSEA. Trimming left V 6 bases short and J 12 bases short, with 29 bases between. There are 15 residues in the CDR3. The CDR3 DNA sequence: TGCAGCGTCTACCGGTCGGGTCCCTCCTTGGATGTCCACACCTTC. This gives the protein CSVYRSGPSLDVHTF.

The chain links TRBV28 to TRBJ1-2, with 9 bases aligning to TRBD1. The CDR3 extends over 14 amino acids. V was pared by 4 bases and J by 8 bases, with 8 bases of the junction left unmatched. Germline lookup yields CDR1 MDHEN and CDR2 SYDVKM. The CDR3 DNA sequence: TGTGCCAGCAGTTCACATACAGGGGGCAGGGGCTACACCTTC. Translating it yields CASSSHTGGRGYTF.

DNA for the CDR3: TGCGCCAGCTCGCAGGGGGCCCTGAGCACTGAAGCTTTCTTT. Its protein is CASSQGALSTEAFF. The rearrangement joins TRBV10-2 to TRBJ1-1; 8 bases fit TRBD1. Per the germline V gene, CDR1 is WSHSY and CDR2 is SAAADI. V gave up 8 bases and J gave up 4 bases; unmatched junction bases: 9. There are 14 residues in the CDR3.

The rearrangement links TRBV19 to TRBJ1-1, with D uncertain. V gave up 7 bases and J gave up 1 base, with 19 bases separating them. Germline loops: CDR1 LNHDA, CDR2 SQIVND (reference sequence). CDR3 length equals 16 residues. The CDR3 spells CASNPARSTGNTEAFF. The CDR3 coding sequence is TGTGCCAGTAATCCGGCACGCTCCACGGGGAACACTGAAGCTTTCTTT.

V gene TRBV12-3 or TRBV12-4 combines with J gene TRBJ2-5; no firm D call. V lost 6 bases, J lost 5 bases, and 13 bases lay in between. The CDR3 is 13 residues long. For the CDR3, the DNA is TGTGCCAGCAGCGCTAGAAACGGGGAGACCCAGTACTTC. Translating gives CASSARNGETQYF.

V gene TRBV6-2 or TRBV6-3 combines with J gene TRBJ1-5; D uncertain. V dropped 0 bases and J dropped 5 bases, with 8 bases sitting between them. Per the germline V gene, CDR1 is MNHEY and CDR2 is SVGEGT. This CDR3 is 14 amino acids long. The CDR3 DNA follows: TGTGCCAGCAGTTACTCGGGCGGGCATCAGCCCCAGCATTTT. It encodes CASSYSGGHQPQHF.

V gene TRBV11-2 combines with J gene TRBJ2-2; unclear D gene. Germline CDR1 SGHAT, CDR2 FQNNGV. CDR3 length equals 14 residues. The V end was cut by 3 bases, the J end by 5 bases, with 10 bases between. The CDR3 DNA reads as TGTGCCAGCAGCTTTCGTTCGGAGACCGGGGAGCTGTTTTTT. Translation: CASSFRSETGELFF.

This chain connects TRBV4-1 to TRBJ2-2; 7 nucleotides match TRBD1. Germline trimming cut 3 bases from V and 3 bases from J; bases unmatched to any gene: 4. The CDR3 sequence is 15 residues long. The V gene's germline CDR1 is MGHRA and CDR2 YSYEKL. In DNA form, the CDR3 reads TGCGCCAGCAGCCAGGGACAGTCATACACCGGGGAGCTGTTTTTT. Protein: CASSQGQSYTGELFF.

The genes are TRBV27 and TRBJ2-3, with a weak D call TRBD2 (6 bases). The germline V gene has CDR1 MNHEY and CDR2 SMNVEV (reference sequence). The CDR3 consists of 15 residues. V gave up 2 bases and J gave up 2 bases, with 11 bases separating them. The CDR3 protein is CASSLGDSSTDTQYF. The CDR3 DNA reads as TGTGCCAGCAGTTTAGGGGACTCCTCCACAGATACGCAGTATTTT.

CDR3 in amino acids: CASSFRQGRDQPQHF. The DNA of the CDR3 is TGTGCCAGCAGCTTTCGACAGGGCAGGGATCAGCCCCAGCATTTT. The chain couples TRBV7-6 to TRBJ1-5; 7 bases are shared with TRBD1. V lost 3 bases and J lost 5; bases outside the gene matches: 7. Germline V CDR1 and CDR2: SGHVS, FNYEAQ. CDR3 length: 15 amino acids. Drawing the rest from reference TRBV7-6 and TRBJ1-5, the complete variable domain is GAGVSQSPRYKVTKRGQDVALRCDPISGHVSLYWYRQALGQGPEFLTYFNYEAQQDKSGLPNDRFSAERPEGSISTLTIQRTEQRDSAMYRCASSFRQGRDQPQHFGDGTRLSIL.

V usage is TRBV2 and J usage is TRBJ2-5; tentative D call: TRBD1 (7 bases). V shed 3 bases and J shed 4 bases, with 12 bases lying between them. CDR3 size: 14 residues. Germline CDR1 is SNHLY and CDR2 is FYNNEI. Here the CDR3 reads CASSDAQGGETQYF. CDR3 nucleotides: TGTGCCAGCAGTGATGCCCAGGGGGGAGAGACCCAGTACTTC.

The chain joins TRBV18 to TRBJ1-5; D unclear. There are 10 residues in the CDR3. V was clipped by 11 bases and J by 3 bases, with 5 bases between them. CDR1 is KGHSH and CDR2 is LQKENI in the germline V gene. The CDR3 DNA is TGTGCCGCACTCAATCAGCCCCAGCATTTT. This gives the protein CAALNQPQHF.

The V and J genes are TRBV2 and TRBJ2-4; D may be TRBD1 (5 bases). The length of the CDR3 is 13 residues. Trimming took off 7 bases at V and 2 bases at J, with 9 bases between the two ends. The germline V gene encodes CDR1 SNHLY and CDR2 FYNNEI. The CDR3 loop is CASKGNPKNIQYF. DNA for the CDR3: TGTGCCAGCAAGGGGAACCCCAAAAACATTCAGTACTTC.

The chain is built from TRBV30 and TRBJ2-7, with no clear D. This CDR3 region has 15 residues. Germline assignment: CDR1 GTSNPN and CDR2 SVGIG (reference sequence). Trimming pared 4 bases from V and 0 bases from J, leaving 16 bases between. CDR3 protein: CAWMNKARSSYEQYF. The CDR3 DNA reads TGTGCCTGGATGAATAAGGCACGGAGCTCCTACGAGCAGTACTTC. The full variable domain, completed using reference TRBV30 and TRBJ2-7, is SQTIHQWPATLVQPVGSPLSLECTVEGTSNPNLYWYRQAAGRGLQLLFYSVGIGQISSEVPQNLSASRPQDRQFILSSKKLLLSDSGFYLCAWMNKARSSYEQYFGPGTRLTVT.

The chain employs TRBV19 and TRBJ1-5; D gene unclear. The germline gives CDR1 LNHDA, CDR2 SQIVND (reference sequence). Trimming cost V 7 bases and J 5 bases, with 12 bases left between them. The CDR3 sequence is 13 residues long. The chain's CDR3 is CASTKGGYQPQHF. DNA for the CDR3: TGTGCCAGTACTAAGGGAGGTTATCAGCCCCAGCATTTT.

The CDR3 reads CASEGESTYEQYF. CDR3 coding DNA: TGTGCCAGCGAAGGGGAATCTACCTACGAGCAGTACTTC. The chain carries TRBV7-8 and TRBJ2-7; D is possibly TRBD1 (5 bases). Trimming left V 8 bases short and J 2 bases short, with 13 bases between. The germline V gene encodes CDR1 SGHVS and CDR2 FQNEAQ. This CDR3 comprises 13 residues.

The chain links TRBV7-9 to TRBJ1-6; D not resolved. Germline CDR1 is SEHNR and CDR2 is FQNEAQ (reference sequence). V was trimmed by 1 base and J by 0 bases, leaving 13 bases between them. This CDR3 has 18 amino acids. CDR3 amino acids: CASSLELSGLSYNSPLHF. The CDR3 DNA follows: TGTGCCAGCAGCTTAGAATTATCCGGTCTCTCCTATAATTCACCCCTCCACTTT.

This chain joins TRBV19 and TRBJ1-3; 8 positions match TRBD1. This CDR3 has 15 amino acids. J lost 2 bases, V lost 5 bases, and 5 bases had no gene match. The germline V gene has CDR1 LNHDA and CDR2 SQIVND (reference sequence). The CDR3 sequence is CASSDRGPPGNTIYF. CDR3 nucleotides: TGTGCCAGTAGTGACAGGGGACCCCCTGGAAACACCATATATTTT.

This chain uses TRBV7-8 with TRBJ1-6, with 7 bases fitting TRBD1. The CDR3 totals 16 residues. After removal of 0 bases from V and 5 bases from J, the junction contained 4 bases not matched to a gene. In germline, CDR1 is SGHVS, CDR2 FQNEAQ. CDR3 amino acids: CASSLALQGNNSPLHF. CDR3 coding DNA: TGTGCCAGCAGCTTAGCGTTACAGGGGAATAATTCACCCCTCCACTTT.

The J gene is TRBJ2-4, the V gene TRBV29-1; 7 bases fit TRBD1. The CDR3 length is 16 residues. Germline CDR1 reads SQVTM; CDR2 reads ANQGSEA. The V gene end was trimmed by 0 bases and the J gene end by 0 bases; junction bases not matched to a gene: 5. The CDR3 DNA reads TGCAGCGTTGAAGAAGCGACAGGGCAAGCCAAAAACATTCAGTACTTC. Translation: CSVEEATGQAKNIQYF.

V is TRBV30 and J is TRBJ1-1; D is undetermined. The V gene lost 3 bases and the J gene lost 0 bases, with 14 bases spanning the gap. The CDR3 has 15 amino acids. Germline V CDR1 and CDR2: GTSNPN, SVGIG (reference sequence). The DNA for the CDR3 is TGTGCCTGGAGGGAGGTGGCCGGAATGAACACTGAAGCTTTCTTT. Its translation is CAWREVAGMNTEAFF. The variable domain in full, completed from reference TRBV30 and TRBJ1-1, reads SQTIHQWPATLVQPVGSPLSLECTVEGTSNPNLYWYRQAAGRGLQLLFYSVGIGQISSEVPQNLSASRPQDRQFILSSKKLLLSDSGFYLCAWREVAGMNTEAFFGQGTRLTVV.

The rearrangement joins TRBV27 to TRBJ2-1, with D perhaps matching TRBD2 (6 bases). V was clipped by 3 bases and J by 8 bases, with 11 bases between them. This CDR3 is built from 13 residues. Germline lookup yields CDR1 MNHEY and CDR2 SMNVEV (reference sequence). This CDR3 reads CASSFWDSHEQFF. CDR3 in DNA: TGTGCCAGCAGTTTTTGGGACTCTCATGAGCAGTTCTTC.

The genes are TRBV5-1 and TRBJ1-5; weak D call: TRBD1 (5 bases). The germline gives CDR1 SGHRS, CDR2 YFSETQ. Trimming stripped 0 bases from V and 4 bases from J, with 8 bases between. This CDR3 region has 14 residues. The CDR3 reads CASSLDQGNQPQHF. The CDR3 coding sequence is TGCGCCAGCAGCTTGGATCAGGGAAATCAGCCCCAGCATTTT.

The genes are TRBV30 and TRBJ1-1; D uncertain. CDR1 GTSNPN and CDR2 SVGIG come from the germline V gene (reference sequence). V gave up 5 bases and J gave up 6 bases, with 19 bases separating them. CDR3 size: 14 residues. For the CDR3, the DNA is TGTGCCTGGGTCCTCGAGTGGCGGGTGTCTGAAGCTTTCTTT. It encodes CAWVLEWRVSEAFF.

This chain uses TRBV24-1 with TRBJ1-5, with a weak D call TRBD1 (6 bases). Trimming took off 5 bases at V and 6 bases at J, with 10 bases between the two ends. Germline V gene lookup returns CDR1 KGHDR and CDR2 SFDVKD. This CDR3 is built from 13 residues. The CDR3 nucleotides are TGTGCCACCAGTGTCAGGGGCGGTCAGCCCCAGCATTTT. Residues: CATSVRGGQPQHF.

The chain is built from TRBV30 and TRBJ2-1, with 9 nucleotides matching TRBD2. V trimming: 4 bases; J trimming: 4 bases; junction bases outside the gene matches: 11. CDR1 is GTSNPN and CDR2 is SVGIG in the germline V gene (reference sequence). The CDR3 is 16 residues long. The CDR3 region has the DNA TGTGCCTGGAATCCTCCCCCTAGCGGGGATTACAATGAGCAGTTCTTC. It translates to CAWNPPPSGDYNEQFF.